This entry describes one T cell receptor beta chain. Libraries were prepared by immunoSEQ multiplex PCR; TCRdb keeps only in-frame clonotypes and omits some of them. The profile shows about 110,000 clones, almost 85% of them singletons. The CDR3 is 15 residues long. Germline V lookup: CDR1 LNHDA, CDR2 SQIVND (reference sequence). The V and J ends lost 4 bases and 2 bases respectively, with 15 bases between them. The data originate from a study of control samples from healthy donors and cancer patients. This chain joins TRBV19 and TRBJ2-7; possibly TRBD1 for D (6 bases). Material: blood. The TCR was taken from a man younger than 35 in good health. CDR3 amino acids: CASSKTTAGAYEQYF. The CDR3 DNA reads as TGTGCCAGTAGTAAGACGACGGCAGGGGCCTACGAGCAGTACTTC. Combining the CDR3 with reference TRBV19 and TRBJ2-7 gives the whole variable domain DGGITQSPKYLFRKEGQNVTLSCEQNLNHDAMYWYRQDPGQGLRLIYYSQIVNDFQKGDIAEGYSVSREKKESFPLTVTSAQKNPTAFYLCASSKTTAGAYEQYFGPGTRLTVT.